A single sample gave rise to the 7 T cell receptor beta chains below, sequenced in a study of blood T cells in healthy people across ages. Next came a second PCR, run for about 6 to 12 cycles, which used a sample-barcoded 5' primer along with a J-beta primer mix. TCRdb passed the 5' RACE reads through MiXCR, listing each CDR3 protein once. The sample lists about 1,600,000 distinct CDR3 sequences, around 39% occurring once. The sequenced material came from blood. The receptors shown here come from a woman aged 18-35 years in good health.

The chain uses TRBV3-1 and TRBJ2-1, with TRBD2 matching 8 bases. This CDR3 has 15 amino acids. The junction had 9 bases not matched to a gene; V was cut back by 4 bases and J by 7 bases. Germline assignment: CDR1 LGHDT and CDR2 YNNKEL (reference sequence). CDR3 region: CASSLRGGLGNEQFF. As DNA, the CDR3 is TGTGCCAGCAGCCTTCGGGGGGGCCTTGGTAATGAGCAGTTCTTC.

The chain joins TRBV7-3 to TRBJ2-2; D uncertain. In germline, CDR1 is SGHTA, CDR2 FQGTGA. The CDR3 runs to 18 residues. With 4 bases removed from V and 2 bases from J, the gap between germline ends came to 20 bases. The CDR3 is CASSSQSIGPVNTGELFF. The CDR3 nucleotides read TGTGCCAGCAGCTCCCAATCGATCGGACCCGTAAACACCGGGGAGCTGTTTTTT.

This clonotype was picked up a small number of times. This rearrangement joins TRBV20-1 to TRBJ1-3; D uncertain. This CDR3 is 17 amino acids long. The V gene lost 6 bases and the J gene lost 0 bases, with 21 bases spanning the gap. CDR1 DFQATT and CDR2 SNEGSKA come from the germline V gene (reference sequence). This chain's CDR3 is CSALCTQTHCSGNTIYF. The DNA of the CDR3 is TGCAGTGCCCTATGTACTCAGACACACTGCTCTGGAAACACCATATATTTT.

The V and J genes are TRBV27 and TRBJ1-4; D is undetermined. CDR1 is MNHEY, CDR2 SMNVEV, per germline (reference sequence). With 6 bases removed from V and 6 bases from J, the gap between germline ends came to 17 bases. The CDR3 covers 15 residues. CDR3 sequence (DNA): TGTGCCAGCAGCCATACAGAGGGCGGGGATGAAAAACTGTTTTTT. This sequence encodes CASSHTEGGDEKLFF.

CDR3 loop: CASSSGQRGSNQPQHF. The CDR3 coding sequence is TGTGCCAGCAGTTCCGGACAGAGAGGTAGCAATCAGCCCCAGCATTTT. The J gene is TRBJ1-5, the V gene TRBV12-3 or TRBV12-4; perhaps TRBD1 as D (6 bases). Between the trimmed V and J ends, which lost 4 bases and 0 bases, there was a span of 13 bases. The CDR3 is 16 residues long.

A word on this clonotype: Given a much more abundant clone one base away, this may be a read error. The chain uses TRBV7-2 and TRBJ2-7; TRBD2 agrees at 9 bases. Germline V gene lookup returns CDR1 SGHTA and CDR2 FQGNSA. V shed 0 bases, J shed 1 base, and the junction held 4 bases outside the gene matches. The CDR3 is 16 residues long. The CDR3 sequence is CASSLALSGGSYEQYF. The CDR3 DNA reads TGTGCCAGCAGCTTAGCATTAAGCGGGGGGTCCTACGAGCAGTACTTC.

The rearrangement uses TRBV30 and TRBJ1-1, with D unclear. The germline gives CDR1 GTSNPN, CDR2 SVGIG (reference sequence). The CDR3 spans 12 residues. V was cut by 4 bases and J by 1 base, with 7 bases left in between. DNA of the CDR3: TGTGCCTGGATTAGACAGAACACTGAAGCTTTCTTT. Translation gives CAWIRQNTEAFF.